The rows below give T cell receptor beta chains drawn from one sample of a study of blood T cell repertoires in COVID-19. Some clones are missing from TCRdb's copy, which holds only in-frame ones; the method was immunoSEQ multiplex PCR. The table shows approximately 280,000 clones, with around 90% occurring only once. What was sequenced was PBMCs or T cells enriched from blood (not recorded which). The source of these receptors is a woman in her thirties or forties who had recovered from COVID-19. CDR3s include the opening cysteine and the closing phenylalanine or tryptophan. Fields, in order: clone size, D gene, V gene, J gene, CDR3 protein, CDR3 DNA. The D gene is left open where the match is weak. Some rows have no size entry. The others give once, few or many, or a class for an expanded clone.

>-|-|TRBV7-7|TRBJ2-2
CASSSRTENTGELFF
TGTGCTAGCAGCTCAAGGACAGAGAACACCGGGGAGCTGTTTTTT
>-|TRBD2|TRBV4-1|TRBJ2-7
CASSQDVAGGGEQYF
TGCGCCAGCAGCCAAGATGTGGCGGGAGGGGGCGAGCAGTACTTC
>-|-|TRBV7-3|TRBJ1-5
CASSPEQGWRNQPQHF
TGTGCCAGCAGCCCCGAACAGGGCTGGAGAAATCAGCCCCAGCATTTT
>-|-|TRBV28|TRBJ1-1
CASSFVQNTEAFF
TGTGCCAGCAGTTTTGTACAGAACACTGAAGCTTTCTTT
>many|-|TRBV5-4|TRBJ2-7
CASSRRDSSYEQYF
TGTGCCAGCAGCAGGCGGGACTCGTCCTACGAGCAGTACTTC
>-|-|TRBV7-2|TRBJ1-4
CASSLYRAENEKLFF
TGTGCCAGCAGCCTATACAGGGCGGAGAATGAAAAACTGTTTTTT
>-|-|TRBV9|TRBJ1-4
CASSAPQEAGKLFF
TGTGCCAGCAGCGCTCCTCAGGAAGCTGGAAAACTGTTTTTT
>-|TRBD1|TRBV7-8|TRBJ1-5
CASSGGQANQPQHF
TGTGCCAGCAGCGGCGGACAGGCTAATCAGCCCCAGCATTTT
>-|-|TRBV6-5|TRBJ2-7
CASADGSGFSYEQYF
TGTGCCAGCGCTGACGGGAGTGGTTTTTCCTACGAGCAGTACTTC
>-|-|TRBV11-3|TRBJ2-4
CASSLGPGNIQYF
TGTGCCAGCAGCTTAGGCCCAGGAAACATTCAGTACTTC
>-|-|TRBV11-3|TRBJ2-1
CASSLDRGQGQKFF
TGTGCCAGCAGCTTAGATCGGGGGCAGGGACAGAAATTCTTC
>-|-|TRBV28|TRBJ1-5
CASSLIGQPQHF
TGTGCCAGCAGTTTAATTGGCCAGCCCCAGCATTTT
>-|TRBD1|TRBV19|TRBJ1-1
CASRPRQGNTEAFF
TGTGCCAGTAGACCCCGACAGGGGAACACTGAAGCTTTCTTT
>-|TRBD2|TRBV7-8|TRBJ2-7
CASSSLAGGYEQYF
TGTGCCAGCAGCTCCCTAGCGGGAGGGTACGAGCAGTACTTC
>-|-|TRBV3-1/TRBV3-2|TRBJ1-6
CASSLGGRGSPLHF
TGTGCCAGCAGTCTGGGAGGGAGAGGGTCACCCCTCCACTTT
>-|TRBD2|TRBV6-5|TRBJ2-2
CASSSRIAGGTGELFF
TGTGCCAGCAGTTCCCGAATAGCGGGAGGCACCGGGGAGCTGTTTTTT
>-|-|TRBV7-9|TRBJ2-7
CASRDNSEQYF
TGTGCCAGCAGGGACAACAGCGAGCAGTACTTC
>-|TRBD2|TRBV24-1|TRBJ2-1
CATSVSGSFYNEQFF
TGTGCCACCAGTGTAAGCGGGAGTTTCTACAATGAGCAGTTCTTC
>once|TRBD1|TRBV19|TRBJ1-5
CASSSGQELGQPQHF
TGTGCCAGTAGTTCCGGACAGGAGTTGGGTCAGCCCCAGCATTTT
>-|-|TRBV7-8|TRBJ2-5
CASSRIIDPRGQETQYF
TGTGCCAGCAGCCGAATTATTGACCCAAGAGGGCAAGAGACCCAGTACTTC
>-|-|TRBV27|TRBJ1-6
CASSQAGTGNSPLHF
TGTGCCAGCAGTCAAGCCGGGACTGGGAATTCACCCCTCCACTTT
>-|-|TRBV28|TRBJ1-5
CASSSDTYSNQPQHF
TGTGCCAGCAGTTCTGACACTTATAGCAATCAGCCCCAGCATTTT
>-|-|TRBV30|TRBJ2-3
CAWSVTGGTDTQYF
TGTGCCTGGAGTGTAACAGGCGGCACAGATACGCAGTATTTT
>-|-|TRBV11-3|TRBJ2-1
CASSFDTYNEQFF
TGTGCCAGCAGCTTCGACACCTACAATGAGCAGTTCTTC
>-|-|TRBV19|TRBJ1-1
CASSIRSGQGNTEAFF
TGTGCCAGTAGTATAAGGTCGGGACAAGGAAACACTGAAGCTTTCTTT
>-|-|TRBV28|TRBJ2-7
CASSLGVGATYEQYF
TGTGCCAGCAGTTTAGGGGTGGGGGCTACCTACGAGCAGTACTTC
>-|-|TRBV28|TRBJ2-7
CASSYGRTVYEQYF
TGTGCCAGCAGTTACGGGAGGACAGTGTACGAGCAGTACTTC
>-|-|TRBV19|TRBJ2-1
CASRQATLPNEQFF
TGTGCCAGTAGGCAGGCAACGCTTCCCAATGAGCAGTTCTTC
>-|-|TRBV11-1|TRBJ1-2
CASSLRTDFYGYTF
TGTGCCAGCAGCTTAAGGACAGACTTCTATGGCTACACCTTC
>few|-|TRBV3-1/TRBV3-2|TRBJ2-7
CASSQGAAYEQYF
TGTGCCAGCAGCCAGGGGGCCGCCTACGAGCAGTACTTC
>once|TRBD1|TRBV29-1|TRBJ2-5
CSARDRGKETQYF
TGCAGCGCCCGGGACAGGGGAAAAGAGACCCAGTACTTC
>-|TRBD1|TRBV13|TRBJ1-2
CASSFFPGQGNYGYTF
TGTGCCAGCAGCTTTTTTCCGGGACAGGGGAACTATGGCTACACCTTC
>-|-|TRBV7-2|TRBJ2-2
CASSPPGVEGAGELFF
TGTGCCAGCAGCCCGCCTGGAGTAGAGGGCGCCGGGGAGCTGTTTTTT
>-|TRBD1|TRBV2|TRBJ1-1
CASREQGTGTEAFF
TGTGCCAGCAGGGAACAGGGGACAGGAACTGAAGCTTTCTTT
>-|TRBD2|TRBV28|TRBJ2-7
CASSRRTSGSYEQYF
TGTGCCAGCAGTCGGCGGACTAGCGGGAGTTACGAGCAGTACTTC
>-|TRBD2|TRBV2|TRBJ2-3
CASSELAGGITDTQYF
TGTGCCAGCAGTGAACTAGCGGGAGGGATCACAGATACGCAGTATTTT
>few|TRBD2|TRBV15|TRBJ2-1
CATSRDPAGGRNEQFF
TGTGCCACCAGCAGAGATCCAGCGGGAGGGCGAAATGAGCAGTTCTTC
>-|TRBD2|TRBV28|TRBJ2-1
CASSYASGRTYNEQFF
TGTGCCAGCAGTTACGCAAGCGGGAGAACCTACAATGAGCAGTTCTTC
>few|-|TRBV19|TRBJ2-4
CASSPQGILQYF
TGTGCCAGTAGTCCGCAGGGAATCCTTCAGTACTTC
>-|-|TRBV28|TRBJ1-6
CASSYTSESPLHF
TGTGCCAGCAGTTACACATCGGAGTCACCCCTCCACTTT
>-|-|TRBV12-3/TRBV12-4|TRBJ1-3
CATTPDWRNTIYF
TGTGCCACAACTCCGGACTGGAGAAACACCATATATTTT
>-|-|TRBV11-2|TRBJ2-3
CASSLGSLGTDTQYF
TGTGCCAGCAGCTTAGGCTCACTAGGCACAGATACGCAGTATTTT
>-|TRBD2|TRBV5-1|TRBJ2-7
CASSISLAGGPYEQYF
TGCGCCAGCAGCATTAGTCTAGCGGGAGGGCCTTACGAGCAGTACTTC
>-|-|TRBV5-4|TRBJ1-6
CASSTQDSPLHF
TGTGCCAGCAGCACCCAGGATTCACCCCTCCATTTT
>-|-|TRBV2|TRBJ2-1
CASSPTSAQFF
TGTGCCAGCAGCCCCACTAGTGCGCAGTTCTTC
>-|TRBD2|TRBV7-3|TRBJ2-1
CASSSAGAPYNEQFF
TGTGCCAGCAGCTCAGCGGGAGCTCCCTACAATGAGCAGTTCTTC
>once|TRBD2|TRBV7-2|TRBJ2-1
CASSPASGRWNEQFF
TGTGCCAGCAGCCCAGCCAGCGGGAGATGGAATGAGCAGTTCTTC
>-|TRBD2|TRBV7-9|TRBJ2-1
CASSVGTSGTSLRIF
TGTGCCAGCAGCGTCGGGACTAGCGGGACGTCGTTGCGGATCTTC
>-|-|TRBV6-6|TRBJ2-1
CASTRIRQSLSYNEQFF
TGTGCCAGCACTCGGATTCGACAGTCTCTCTCCTACAATGAGCAGTTCTTC
>-|TRBD2|TRBV30|TRBJ2-1
CAWSGGGLNEQFF
TGTGCCTGGTCCGGGGGGGGCCTTAATGAGCAGTTCTTC
>-|TRBD2|TRBV30|TRBJ2-7
CAWSGPGTSSYEQYF
TGTGCCTGGAGTGGGCCCGGGACTAGCAGTTACGAGCAGTACTTC
>-|-|TRBV4-3|TRBJ1-2
CASSQEPQGPYGYTF
TGCGCCAGCAGCCAAGAACCCCAGGGGCCATATGGCTACACCTTC
>-|TRBD2|TRBV2|TRBJ2-5
CASSEGGLAGGRETQYF
TGTGCCAGCAGTGAAGGGGGACTAGCGGGAGGGAGAGAGACCCAGTACTTC
>-|TRBD1|TRBV7-2|TRBJ1-1
CASSLVGQGNTEAFF
TGTGCCAGCAGCTTAGTCGGACAGGGAAACACTGAAGCTTTCTTT
>-|TRBD2|TRBV20-1|TRBJ2-1
CSASTSGRTSGPDNEQFF
TGCAGTGCTAGTACGTCAGGGAGAACTAGCGGGCCCGACAATGAGCAGTTCTTC
>-|-|TRBV7-8|TRBJ2-3
CASSPGRDTQYF
TGTGCCAGCAGCCCTGGCCGTGATACGCAGTATTTT
>-|-|TRBV7-2|TRBJ2-7
CASSTFNRSSYEQYF
TGTGCCAGCAGCACCTTCAACAGGTCCTCCTACGAGCAGTACTTC
>few|-|TRBV4-3|TRBJ2-1
CASSQESGLSVYNEQFF
TGCGCCAGCAGCCAAGAGTCAGGGCTGTCCGTCTACAATGAGCAGTTCTTC
>-|TRBD1|TRBV5-1|TRBJ1-1
CASSRQQGAPEAFF
TGCGCCAGCAGCCGCCAGCAGGGGGCCCCTGAAGCTTTCTTT
>-|-|TRBV7-9|TRBJ2-7
CASSPRGPYEQYF
TGTGCCAGCAGCCCCAGGGGACCCTACGAGCAGTACTTC